This TCR beta chain was observed in a study of T cell responses to AZD1222 COVID-19 vaccine. Concerning this clone itself: Its target is not known.

From germline, CDR1 is SGHAT and CDR2 FQNNGV. V lost 6 bases, J lost 2 bases, and 13 bases lay in between. The CDR3 loop spans 14 amino acids. Overall study results and limits: Spike-spanning, vaccine-associated CD4 TCRs were dominant at 160-218 and 743-854. In all cases, repertoires were sampled only after the peak T cell response. Spike-specific TCR breadth and depth rose after two AZD1222 doses. The donor cohort was predominantly white British with a female majority, and clonal diversity may have been underestimated.

Sequencing was performed with immunoSEQ multiplex PCR; in TCRdb, only in-frame clones are kept and a portion is missing. The table includes approximately 150,000 clones, approximately 89% detected once. V and J are TRBV11-2 and TRBJ1-2; D gene unclear. The source is an adult in good health. Sequencing used peripheral blood, obtained on day 0 of MenACWY control vaccination. The CDR3 nucleotides read TGTGCCAGCAGTTCGAGGACGGGGAACTATGGCTACACCTTC. Amino acid sequence: CASSSRTGNYGYTF.